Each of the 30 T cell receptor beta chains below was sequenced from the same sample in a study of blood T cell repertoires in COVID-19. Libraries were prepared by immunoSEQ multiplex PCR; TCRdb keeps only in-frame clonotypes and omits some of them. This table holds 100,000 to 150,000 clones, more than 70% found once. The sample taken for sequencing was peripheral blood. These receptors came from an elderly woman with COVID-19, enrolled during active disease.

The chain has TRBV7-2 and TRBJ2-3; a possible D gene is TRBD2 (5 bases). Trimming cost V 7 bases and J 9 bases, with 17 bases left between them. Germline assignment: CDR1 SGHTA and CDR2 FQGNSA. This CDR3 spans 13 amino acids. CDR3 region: CASIQDGVGTQYF. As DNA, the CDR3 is TGTGCCAGCATCCAAGACGGGGTAGGGACGCAGTATTTT.

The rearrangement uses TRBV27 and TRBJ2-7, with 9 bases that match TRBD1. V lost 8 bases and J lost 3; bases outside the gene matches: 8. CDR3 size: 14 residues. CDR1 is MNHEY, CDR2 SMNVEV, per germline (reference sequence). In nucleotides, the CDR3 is TGTGCCAGCGGAACCCGGGACAGGGACTACGAGCAGTACTTC. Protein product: CASGTRDRDYEQYF.

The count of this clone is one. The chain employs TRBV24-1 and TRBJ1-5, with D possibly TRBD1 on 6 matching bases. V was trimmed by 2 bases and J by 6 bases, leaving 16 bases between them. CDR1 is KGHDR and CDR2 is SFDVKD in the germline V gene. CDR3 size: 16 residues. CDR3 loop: CATSDSARGPLQPQHF. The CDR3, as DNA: TGTGCCACCAGTGATTCCGCCAGGGGACCGCTTCAGCCCCAGCATTTT.

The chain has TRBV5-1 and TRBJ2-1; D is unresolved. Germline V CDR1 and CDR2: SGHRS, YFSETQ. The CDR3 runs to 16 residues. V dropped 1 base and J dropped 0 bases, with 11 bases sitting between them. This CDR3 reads CASSLNEGGSYNEQFF. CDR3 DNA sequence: TGCGCCAGCAGCTTGAACGAAGGCGGCTCCTACAATGAGCAGTTCTTC.

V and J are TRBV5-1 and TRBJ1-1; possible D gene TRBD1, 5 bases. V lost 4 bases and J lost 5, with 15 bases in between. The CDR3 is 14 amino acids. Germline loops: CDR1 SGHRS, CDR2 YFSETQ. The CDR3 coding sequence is TGCGCCAGCAGCGAGGGGACGGGGGTGACTGAAGCTTTCTTT. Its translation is CASSEGTGVTEAFF.

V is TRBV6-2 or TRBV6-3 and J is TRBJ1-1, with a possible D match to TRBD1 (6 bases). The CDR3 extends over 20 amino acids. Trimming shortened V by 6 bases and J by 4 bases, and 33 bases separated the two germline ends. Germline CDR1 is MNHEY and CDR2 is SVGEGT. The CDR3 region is CASSLSNPGQLSVRGTEAFF. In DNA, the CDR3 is TGTGCCAGCAGCCTTTCCAACCCGGGACAACTAAGTGTCAGGGGCACTGAAGCTTTCTTT.

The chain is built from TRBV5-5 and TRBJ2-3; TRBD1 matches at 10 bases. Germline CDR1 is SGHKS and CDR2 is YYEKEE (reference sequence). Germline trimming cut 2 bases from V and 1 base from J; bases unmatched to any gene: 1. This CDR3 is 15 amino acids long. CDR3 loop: CASSFGTGGTDTQYF. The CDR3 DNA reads TGTGCCAGCAGCTTTGGGACAGGGGGCACAGATACGCAGTATTTT.

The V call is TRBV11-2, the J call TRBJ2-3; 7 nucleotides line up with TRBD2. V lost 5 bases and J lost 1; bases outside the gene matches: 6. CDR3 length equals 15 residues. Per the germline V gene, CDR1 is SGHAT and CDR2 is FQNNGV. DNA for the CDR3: TGTGCCAGCAGCCCTTTAGCGGGCGGCACAGATACGCAGTATTTT. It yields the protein CASSPLAGGTDTQYF.

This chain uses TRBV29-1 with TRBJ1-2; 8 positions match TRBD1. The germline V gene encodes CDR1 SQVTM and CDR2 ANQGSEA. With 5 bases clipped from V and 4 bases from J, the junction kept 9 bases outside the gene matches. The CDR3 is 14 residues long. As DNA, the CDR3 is TGCAGCGTTACTCAGCAGGGGGCTGGCTATGGCTACACCTTC. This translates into CSVTQQGAGYGYTF.

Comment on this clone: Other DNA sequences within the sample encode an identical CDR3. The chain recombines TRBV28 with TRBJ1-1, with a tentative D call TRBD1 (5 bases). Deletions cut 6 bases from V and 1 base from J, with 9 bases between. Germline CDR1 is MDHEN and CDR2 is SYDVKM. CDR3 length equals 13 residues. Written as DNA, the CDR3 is TGTGCCAGCAGCCTTGGACAGAACACTGAAGCTTTCTTT. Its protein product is CASSLGQNTEAFF.

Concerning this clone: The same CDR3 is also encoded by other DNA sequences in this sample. CDR3 region: CASSVAGNTEAFF. CDR3 in DNA: TGTGCCAGCAGCGTAGCGGGGAACACTGAAGCTTTCTTT. This chain connects TRBV9 to TRBJ1-1; D gene uncertain. The V gene's germline CDR1 is SGDLS and CDR2 YYNGEE. The CDR3 covers 13 residues. V was cut by 0 bases and J by 1 base, with 4 bases left in between. Full variable domain (missing parts from reference TRBV9 and TRBJ1-1): DSGVTQTPKHLITATGQRVTLRCSPRSGDLSVYWYQQSLDQGLQFLIQYYNGEERAKGNILERFSAQQFPDLHSELNLSSLELGDSALYFCASSVAGNTEAFFGQGTRLTVV.

The DNA for the CDR3 is TGTGCCAGCAGTGAAGCGATAGCGGGAGGAACAGATACGCAGTATTTT. Encoded protein: CASSEAIAGGTDTQYF. The rearrangement uses TRBV6-1 and TRBJ2-3, with 10 bases matching TRBD2. CDR3 length: 16 residues. V lost 0 bases, J lost 3 bases, and 3 bases stayed unmatched. CDR1 is MNHNS, CDR2 SASEGT, per germline.

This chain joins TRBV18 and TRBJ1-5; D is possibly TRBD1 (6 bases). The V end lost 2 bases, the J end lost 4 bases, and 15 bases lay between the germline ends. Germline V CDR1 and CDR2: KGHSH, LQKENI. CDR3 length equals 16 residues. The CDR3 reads CASSPGQMGVNQPQHF. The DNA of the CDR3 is TGTGCCAGCTCACCAGGACAGATGGGGGTTAATCAGCCCCAGCATTTT.

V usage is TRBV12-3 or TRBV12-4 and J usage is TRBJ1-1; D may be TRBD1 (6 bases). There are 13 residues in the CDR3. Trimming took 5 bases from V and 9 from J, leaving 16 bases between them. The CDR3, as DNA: TGTGCCAGCAGTACTGACAAGGACAGACAAGCTTTCTTT. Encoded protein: CASSTDKDRQAFF.

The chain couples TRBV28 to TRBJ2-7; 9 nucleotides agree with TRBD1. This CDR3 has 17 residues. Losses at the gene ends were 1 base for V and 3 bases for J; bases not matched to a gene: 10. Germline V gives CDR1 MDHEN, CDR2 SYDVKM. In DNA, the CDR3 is TGTGCCAGCAGTTTATCCGCCGGGACAGGGTACGACTACGAGCAGTACTTC. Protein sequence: CASSLSAGTGYDYEQYF.

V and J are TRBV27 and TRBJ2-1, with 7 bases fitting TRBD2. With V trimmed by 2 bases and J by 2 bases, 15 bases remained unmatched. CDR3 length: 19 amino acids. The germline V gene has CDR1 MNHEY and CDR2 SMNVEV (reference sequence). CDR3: CASSLIVPRSGGAYNEQFF. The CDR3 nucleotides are TGTGCCAGCAGTTTAATCGTGCCGCGATCGGGAGGCGCCTACAATGAGCAGTTCTTC.

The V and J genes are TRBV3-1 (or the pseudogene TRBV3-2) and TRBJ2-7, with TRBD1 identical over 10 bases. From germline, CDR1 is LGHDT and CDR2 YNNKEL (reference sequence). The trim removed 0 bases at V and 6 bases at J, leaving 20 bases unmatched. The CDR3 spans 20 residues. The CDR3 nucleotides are TGTGCCAGCAGCCAAGAGAGGGCAATTGTCAAGGGACAGGGGTTGGGCGAGCAGTACTTC. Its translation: CASSQERAIVKGQGLGEQYF.

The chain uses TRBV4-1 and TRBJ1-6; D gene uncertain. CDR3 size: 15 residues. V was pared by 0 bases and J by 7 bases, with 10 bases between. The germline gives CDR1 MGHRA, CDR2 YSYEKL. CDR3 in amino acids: CASSQDPVGNSPLHF. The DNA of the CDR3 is TGCGCCAGCAGCCAAGACCCGGTCGGGAATTCACCCCTCCACTTT.

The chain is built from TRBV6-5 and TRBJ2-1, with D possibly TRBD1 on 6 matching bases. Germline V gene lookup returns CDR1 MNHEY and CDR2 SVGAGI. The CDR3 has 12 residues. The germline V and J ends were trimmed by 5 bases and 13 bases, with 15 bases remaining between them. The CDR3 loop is CASSHPRGGQFF. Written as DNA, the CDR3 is TGTGCCAGCAGTCACCCCAGGGGTGGTCAGTTCTTC.

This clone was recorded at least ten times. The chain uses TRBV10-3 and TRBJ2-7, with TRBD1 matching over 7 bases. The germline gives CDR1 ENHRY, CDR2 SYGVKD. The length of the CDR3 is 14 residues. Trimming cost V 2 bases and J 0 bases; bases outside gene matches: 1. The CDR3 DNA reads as TGTGCCATCAGTGAGGGGGACAGCTCCTACGAGCAGTACTTC. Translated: CAISEGDSSYEQYF.

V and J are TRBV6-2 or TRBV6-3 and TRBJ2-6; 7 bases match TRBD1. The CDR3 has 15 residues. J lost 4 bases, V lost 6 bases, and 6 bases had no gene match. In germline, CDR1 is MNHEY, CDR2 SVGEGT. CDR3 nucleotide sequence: TGTGCCAGCAGCCCAGACAGGGCCGGGGCCAACGTCCTGACTTTC. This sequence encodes CASSPDRAGANVLTF.

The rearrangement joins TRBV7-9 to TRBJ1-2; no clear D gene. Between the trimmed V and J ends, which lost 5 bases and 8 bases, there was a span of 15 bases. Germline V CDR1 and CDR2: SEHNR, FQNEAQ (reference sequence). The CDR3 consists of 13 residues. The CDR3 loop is CASSQSNGYGYTF. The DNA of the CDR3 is TGTGCCAGCAGCCAAAGTAACGGGTACGGCTACACCTTC.

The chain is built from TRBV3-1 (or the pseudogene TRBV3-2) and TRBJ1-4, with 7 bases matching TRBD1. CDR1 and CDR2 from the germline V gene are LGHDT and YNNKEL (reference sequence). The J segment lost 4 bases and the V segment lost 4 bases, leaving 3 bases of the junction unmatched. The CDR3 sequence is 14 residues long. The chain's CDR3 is CASSPQGGNEKLFF. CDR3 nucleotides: TGTGCCAGCAGCCCGCAGGGGGGTAATGAAAAACTGTTTTTT.

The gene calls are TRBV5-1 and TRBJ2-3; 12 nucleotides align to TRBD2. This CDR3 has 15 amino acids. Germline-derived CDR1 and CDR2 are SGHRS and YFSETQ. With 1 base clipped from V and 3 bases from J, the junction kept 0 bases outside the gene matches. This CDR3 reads CASSLTSGRTDTQYF. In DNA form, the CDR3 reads TGCGCCAGCAGCTTGACTAGCGGGAGGACAGATACGCAGTATTTT.

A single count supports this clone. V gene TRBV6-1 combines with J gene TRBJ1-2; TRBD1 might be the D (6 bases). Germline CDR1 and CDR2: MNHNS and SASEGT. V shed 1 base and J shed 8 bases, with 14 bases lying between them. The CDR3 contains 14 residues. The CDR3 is CASSEGQATYGYTF. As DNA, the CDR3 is TGTGCCAGCAGTGAAGGACAGGCGACCTACGGCTACACCTTC.

CDR3 region: CASSLYGFQGGYTF. The CDR3 DNA reads as TGTGCCAGCAGTTTATATGGGTTTCAGGGGGGCTACACCTTC. The chain joins TRBV28 to TRBJ1-2; a possible D gene is TRBD1 (6 bases). CDR3 length: 14 residues. CDR1 and CDR2 from the germline V gene are MDHEN and SYDVKM. Between the trimmed V and J ends, which lost 1 base and 8 bases, there was a span of 14 bases.

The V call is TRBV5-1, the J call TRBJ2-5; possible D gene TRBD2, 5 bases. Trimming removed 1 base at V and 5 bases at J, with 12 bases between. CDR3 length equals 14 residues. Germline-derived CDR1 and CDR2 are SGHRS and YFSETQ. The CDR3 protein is CASSLIRDGETQYF. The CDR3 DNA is TGCGCCAGCAGCTTGATCCGGGATGGGGAGACCCAGTACTTC.

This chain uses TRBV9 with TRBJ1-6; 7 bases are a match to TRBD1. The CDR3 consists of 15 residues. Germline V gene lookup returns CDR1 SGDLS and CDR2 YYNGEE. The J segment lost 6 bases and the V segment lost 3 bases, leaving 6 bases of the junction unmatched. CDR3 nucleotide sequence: TGTGCCAGCAGCGCGGGGGGGGACAGTAATTCACCCCTCCACTTT. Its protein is CASSAGGDSNSPLHF.

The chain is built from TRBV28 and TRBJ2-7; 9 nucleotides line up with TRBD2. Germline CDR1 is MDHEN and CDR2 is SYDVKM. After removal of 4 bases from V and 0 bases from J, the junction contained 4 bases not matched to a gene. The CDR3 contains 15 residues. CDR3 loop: CASSSLAGNSYEQYF. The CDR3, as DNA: TGTGCCAGCAGTTCCCTAGCGGGGAACTCCTACGAGCAGTACTTC.

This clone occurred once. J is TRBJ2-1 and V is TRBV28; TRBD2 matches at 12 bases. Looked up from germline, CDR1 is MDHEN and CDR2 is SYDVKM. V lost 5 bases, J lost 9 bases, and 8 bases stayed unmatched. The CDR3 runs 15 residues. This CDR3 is CASSVGTSGRGEQFF. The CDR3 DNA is TGTGCCAGCAGTGTCGGGACTAGCGGGCGGGGTGAGCAGTTCTTC.